This TCR beta chain was identified in a study of T cells in Graves' hyperthyroidism and ophthalmopathy. Study-wide results and caveats: Ophthalmopathy was identified by the model a median around 6.9 months ahead of onset. Most thyroid clonotypes that were expanded above 0.001 also turned up in blood.

Amplification of TCR beta CDR3 regions used RNA as the template. During a first-round RT-PCR of the TCR CDR3, the HTBI primer set was used. MiXCR was run by TCRdb on the multiplex PCR reads, yielding one entry per CDR3 protein. The data show around 660,000 distinct CDR3 sequences, about 45% seen once. Points on this clonotype: The target antigen is unknown.

The CDR3 has 15 amino acids. V shed 4 bases, J shed 5 bases, and the junction held 7 bases outside the gene matches. Germline V CDR1 and CDR2: MNHEY, SVGAGI. The rearrangement links TRBV6-5 to TRBJ2-5; TRBD2 matches 10 bases. This TCR derives from an adult man with Graves' disease, either hyperthyroidism or ophthalmopathy (not recorded which). The source material was peripheral blood or thyroid tissue (not recorded which). CDR3 amino acids: CASSSQREGYETQYF. The CDR3 DNA follows: TGTGCCAGCAGTTCCCAGCGGGAGGGCTATGAGACCCAGTACTTC.